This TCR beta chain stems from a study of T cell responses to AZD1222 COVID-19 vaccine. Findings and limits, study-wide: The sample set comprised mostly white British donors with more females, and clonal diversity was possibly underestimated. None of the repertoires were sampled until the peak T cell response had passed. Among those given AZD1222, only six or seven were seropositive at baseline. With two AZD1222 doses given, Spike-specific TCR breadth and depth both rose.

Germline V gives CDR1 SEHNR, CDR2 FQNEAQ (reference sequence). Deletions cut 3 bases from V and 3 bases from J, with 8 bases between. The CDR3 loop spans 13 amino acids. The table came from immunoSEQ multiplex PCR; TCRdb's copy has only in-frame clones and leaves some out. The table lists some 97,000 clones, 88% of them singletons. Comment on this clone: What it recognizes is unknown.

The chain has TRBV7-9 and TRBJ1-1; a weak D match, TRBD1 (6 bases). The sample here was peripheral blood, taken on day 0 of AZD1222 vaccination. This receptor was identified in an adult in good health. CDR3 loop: CASSLKGDTEAFF. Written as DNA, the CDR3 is TGTGCCAGCAGCTTGAAGGGGGACACTGAAGCTTTCTTT.